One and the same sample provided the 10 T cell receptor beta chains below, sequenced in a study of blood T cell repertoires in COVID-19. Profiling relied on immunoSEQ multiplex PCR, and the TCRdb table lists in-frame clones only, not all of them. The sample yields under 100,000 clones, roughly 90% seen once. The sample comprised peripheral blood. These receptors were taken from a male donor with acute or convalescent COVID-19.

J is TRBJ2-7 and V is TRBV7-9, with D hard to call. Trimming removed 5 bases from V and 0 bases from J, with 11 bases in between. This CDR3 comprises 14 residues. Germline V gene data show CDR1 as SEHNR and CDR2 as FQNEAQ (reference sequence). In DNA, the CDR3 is TGTGCCAGCAGCCCTCAGGCGAGCTCCTACGAGCAGTACTTC. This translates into CASSPQASSYEQYF.

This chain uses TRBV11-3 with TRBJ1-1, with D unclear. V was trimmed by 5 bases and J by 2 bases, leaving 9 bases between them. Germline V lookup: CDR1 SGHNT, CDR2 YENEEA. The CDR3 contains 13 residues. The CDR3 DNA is TGTGCCAGCAGCGGGCAAGTAAACACTGAAGCTTTCTTT. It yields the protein CASSGQVNTEAFF. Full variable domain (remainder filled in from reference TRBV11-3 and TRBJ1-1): EAGVVQSPRYKIIEKKQPVAFWCNPISGHNTLYWYLQNLGQGPELLIRYENEEAVDDSQLPKDRFSAERLKGVDSTLKIQPAELGDSAVYLCASSGQVNTEAFFGQGTRLTVV.

Here the CDR3 DNA reads TGTCCCTCCTGGGACAGACGGGACACCGGGGAGCTGTTTTTT. Its translation is CPSWDRRDTGELFF. The rearrangement joins TRBV21-1 to TRBJ2-2; TRBD1 was called by the table and not checked on the DNA. TRBV21-1 is listed as a pseudogene. The CDR3 extends over 14 amino acids.

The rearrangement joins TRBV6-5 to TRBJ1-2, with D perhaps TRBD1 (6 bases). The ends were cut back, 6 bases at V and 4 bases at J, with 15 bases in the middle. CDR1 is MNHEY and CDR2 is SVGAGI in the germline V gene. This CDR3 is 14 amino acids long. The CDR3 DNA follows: TGTGCCAGCAGGGACGCGGGGGGGCCCTATGGCTACACCTTC. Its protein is CASRDAGGPYGYTF.

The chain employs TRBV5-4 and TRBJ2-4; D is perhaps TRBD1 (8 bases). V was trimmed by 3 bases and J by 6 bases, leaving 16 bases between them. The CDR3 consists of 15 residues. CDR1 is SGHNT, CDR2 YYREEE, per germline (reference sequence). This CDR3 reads CASSSQGAGVNIQYF. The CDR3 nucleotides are TGTGCCAGCAGCTCCCAGGGGGCGGGAGTAAACATTCAGTACTTC.

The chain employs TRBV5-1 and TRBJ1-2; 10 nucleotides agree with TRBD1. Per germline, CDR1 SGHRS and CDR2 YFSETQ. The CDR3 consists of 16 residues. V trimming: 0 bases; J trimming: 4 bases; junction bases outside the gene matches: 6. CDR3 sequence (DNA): TGCGCCAGCAGCTTGGCCGACAGGGGGCTGGGCTATGGCTACACCTTC. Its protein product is CASSLADRGLGYGYTF.

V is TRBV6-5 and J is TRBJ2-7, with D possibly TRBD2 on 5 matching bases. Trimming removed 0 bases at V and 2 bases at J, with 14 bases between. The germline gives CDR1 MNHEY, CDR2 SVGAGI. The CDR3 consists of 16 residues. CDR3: CASSYSKMTGTYEQYF. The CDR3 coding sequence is TGTGCCAGCAGTTACTCGAAAATGACCGGGACCTACGAGCAGTACTTC.

CDR3 coding DNA: TGTGCCAGCAGCTTAGCCGAGGGTACGGCGGGTCTCTACGAGCAGTACTTC. It yields the protein CASSLAEGTAGLYEQYF. The V gene is TRBV7-2, the J gene TRBJ2-7; weak D call: TRBD2 (5 bases). Germline V gene sequence: CDR1 SGHTA, CDR2 FQGNSA. V was shortened by 0 bases and J by 3 bases, with 18 bases between the two germline ends. The CDR3 is made up of 17 amino acids.

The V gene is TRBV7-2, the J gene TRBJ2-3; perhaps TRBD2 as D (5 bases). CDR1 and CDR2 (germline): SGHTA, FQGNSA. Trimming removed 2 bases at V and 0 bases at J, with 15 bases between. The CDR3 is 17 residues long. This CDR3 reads CASSLLAPDTSTDTQYF. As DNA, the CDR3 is TGTGCCAGCAGCTTATTAGCGCCGGATACTAGCACAGATACGCAGTATTTT. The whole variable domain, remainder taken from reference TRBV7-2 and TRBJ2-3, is GAGVSQSPSNKVTEKGKDVELRCDPISGHTALYWYRQSLGQGLEFLIYFQGNSAPDKSGLPSDRFSAERTGGSVSTLTIQRTQQEDSAVYLCASSLLAPDTSTDTQYFGPGTRLTVL.

Written as DNA, the CDR3 is TGCGCCAGCAGCTTGGGAGGCGCTAGCGGGGGTGCGGCCTACGAGCAGTACTTC. Protein sequence: CASSLGGASGGAAYEQYF. The chain links TRBV5-1 to TRBJ2-7; 10 bases agree with TRBD2. From germline, CDR1 is SGHRS and CDR2 YFSETQ. With 0 bases clipped from V and 2 bases from J, the junction kept 11 bases outside the gene matches. The CDR3 runs 18 residues.